A selection of T cell receptor beta chains follows, all from one sample in a study of CD8+ T cells in alopecia areata. The repertoire was sequenced with immunoSEQ multiplex PCR; TCRdb's copy has only in-frame clones and lacks some. Of roughly 30,000 clones listed, around 62% were seen once; the top ten hold roughly 18%. The sample comprised NKG2D-high CD8+ T cells sorted from blood. Every receptor here comes from a human donor with alopecia areata. Each CDR3 is given with its conserved first and last residue. D genes are given only for firm matches. Not every row has a clone size; where given, it reads once, few, many or a size class.

>NA|TRBV6-5|NA|TRBJ2-3
TGTGCCAGCAGTCCGGGGGAAATAACAGATACGCAGTATTTT
CASSPGEITDTQYF
>NA|TRBV27|TRBD2|TRBJ2-1
TGTGCCAGCAGTCCCTTGATAGCGGGACACAATGAGCAGTTCTTC
CASSPLIAGHNEQFF
>medium-sized|TRBV7-2|TRBD1|TRBJ1-2
TGTGCCAGCAGCACCGGGACAGGGGTTCAGGGCTACACCTTC
CASSTGTGVQGYTF
>medium-sized|TRBV28|NA|TRBJ1-1
TGTGCCACCGCCCGGAACACTGAAGCTTTCTTT
CATARNTEAFF
>NA|TRBV28|TRBD2|TRBJ2-7
TGTGCCAGCAGTGAAAAACTAGCGGGCGGTCCCGGCGAGCAGTACTTC
CASSEKLAGGPGEQYF
>NA|TRBV29-1|NA|TRBJ1-2
TGCAGCGTTGATGACAGAGACCCTGGCTACACCTTC
CSVDDRDPGYTF
>NA|TRBV7-2|TRBD1|TRBJ1-4
TGTGCCAGCAGCTTATCGGACAGGGACAGTGAAAAACTGTTTTTT
CASSLSDRDSEKLFF
>NA|TRBV29-1|TRBD1|TRBJ2-7
TGCAGCGCAGAGGACAGGGGGTCCTACGAGCAGTACTTC
CSAEDRGSYEQYF
>NA|TRBV19|NA|TRBJ2-3
TGTGCCAGTGACTGGGGGCGCGGAATTAGCACAGATACGCAGTATTTT
CASDWGRGISTDTQYF
>NA|TRBV6-6|NA|TRBJ1-1
TGTGCCAGCAGTTACCGGGACGTAATCCTCGCTGAAGCTTTCTTT
CASSYRDVILAEAFF
>NA|TRBV7-9|NA|TRBJ2-5
TGTGCCAGCAGCGATTTTACGTCACTTCAAGAGACCCAGTACTTC
CASSDFTSLQETQYF
>NA|TRBV5-8|TRBD1|TRBJ2-5
TGTGCCAGCAGCGCCATGGACAGGGGGCTTAGAGAGACCCAGTACTTC
CASSAMDRGLRETQYF
>NA|TRBV9|TRBD2|TRBJ2-1
TGTGCCAGCAGCGTAGGTCTAGCGGGCTCCTACAATGAGCAGTTCTTC
CASSVGLAGSYNEQFF
>few|TRBV27|TRBD2|TRBJ2-7
TGTGCCAGCAGGGGACTAGCGACCACGGAGCAGTACTTC
CASRGLATTEQYF
>NA|TRBV7-2|TRBD2|TRBJ2-1
TGTGCCAGCAGCCAGGGACTAGCGGCCTACAATGAGCAGTTCTTC
CASSQGLAAYNEQFF
>few|TRBV18|NA|TRBJ1-1
TGTGCCAGCTCACTACGGGGGCTGAACACTGAAGCTTTCTTT
CASSLRGLNTEAFF
>few|TRBV28|NA|TRBJ2-7
TGTGCCAGCAGTTACCCTCCCACCTACGAGCAGTACTTC
CASSYPPTYEQYF
>NA|TRBV6-5|NA|TRBJ2-5
TGTGCCAGCAGTTACTCGACTGCCCGGGAGACCCAGTACTTC
CASSYSTARETQYF
>NA|TRBV5-1|NA|TRBJ2-1
TGCGCCAGCAGCCCGGAGGTCTTATCCCTCTACAATGAGCAGTTCTTC
CASSPEVLSLYNEQFF
>NA|TRBV19|NA|TRBJ2-1
TGTGCCAGCAGCTTGCTAGCGCCTGAGCAGTTCTTC
CASSLLAPEQFF